Listed below are T cell receptor beta chains from one sample, sequenced in a study of high-grade serous ovarian cancer treatment subgroups. Measured with immunoSEQ multiplex PCR; TCRdb has only the in-frame clones, and not every one. Of 10,000 to 15,000 clones in the sample, over 75% were seen once. What was sequenced was tumor tissue. Source of these receptors: a human donor with high-grade serous ovarian cancer. The CDR3 runs from the conserved cysteine through the conserved F or W. A D gene is named only where the DNA matches it firmly. A clone size is listed for some rows: how often the clone was seen (once, few, many), or a class if it is expanded.

cdr3_aa cdr3_nt j_call d_call v_call clone_size
CAWSVRGQGGFTEAFF TGTGCCTGGAGTGTACGAGGACAGGGAGGGTTTACTGAAGCTTTCTTT TRBJ1-1 TRBD1 TRBV30 few
CASSGITGGPSTDTQYF TGTGCCAGCAGCGGAATTACAGGGGGCCCAAGCACAGATACGCAGTATTTT TRBJ2-3 TRBD1 TRBV5-6 .
CASSLFKGNYGYTF TGTGCCAGCAGTTTATTCAAGGGGAACTATGGCTACACCTTC TRBJ1-2 . TRBV27 few
CSVAGEQETQYF TGCAGCGTTGCCGGGGAACAAGAGACCCAGTACTTC TRBJ2-5 . TRBV29-1 .
CASSISSGGYNEQFF TGTGCCAGTAGTATTTCTAGCGGGGGGTACAATGAGCAGTTCTTC TRBJ2-1 TRBD2 TRBV19 once
CASSYAGGDSPLHF TGCGCCAGCAGCTATGCCGGAGGGGATTCACCCCTCCACTTT TRBJ1-6 . TRBV5-1 .
CASSLLGQGHQPQHF TGTGCCAGCAGTTTATTGGGACAGGGCCATCAGCCCCAGCATTTT TRBJ1-5 TRBD1 TRBV27 .
CASSIGLAGEYNEQFF TGTGCCAGTAGTATAGGACTAGCGGGGGAGTACAATGAGCAGTTCTTC TRBJ2-1 TRBD2 TRBV19 .
CASSSGQFSGNTIYF TGTGCCAGCAGCTCTGGACAGTTTTCAGGAAACACCATATATTTT TRBJ1-3 . TRBV5-4 .
CASSRTQGFNYGYTF TGTGCCAGCAGTCGAACCCAGGGTTTTAACTATGGCTACACCTTC TRBJ1-2 . TRBV6-5 .
CASSQTGYLDTQYF TGCGCCAGCAGCCAAACGGGATATTTGGATACGCAGTATTTT TRBJ2-3 . TRBV4-1 .
CASSPVYQETQYF TGTGCCAGCAGTCCCGTGTACCAAGAGACCCAGTACTTC TRBJ2-5 . TRBV27 .
CASSVLEGVGELFF TGTGCCAGCAGCGTTTTAGAGGGGGTCGGGGAGCTGTTTTTT TRBJ2-2 . TRBV9 .
CASSPTGYSYEQYF TGTGCCAGCAGCCCGACAGGTTACTCCTACGAGCAGTACTTC TRBJ2-7 . TRBV9 .
CASSLAHQETQYF TGTGCCAGCAGCTTAGCACATCAAGAGACCCAGTACTTC TRBJ2-5 . TRBV7-6 .
CASSLGVNSPLHF TGTGCCAGCAGCCTAGGGGTTAATTCACCCCTCCACTTT TRBJ1-6 . TRBV11-1 .
CASSSSLAGGRFKTYNEQFF TGTGCCAGCAGCTCATCACTAGCGGGGGGCCGATTTAAAACCTACAATGAGCAGTTCTTC TRBJ2-1 TRBD2 TRBV7-8 .
CASRGQGAGNQPQHF TGTGCCAGCAGGGGACAGGGGGCGGGAAATCAGCCCCAGCATTTT TRBJ1-5 TRBD1 TRBV28 .
CASSQAIGNTGEQYF TGTGCCAGCAGCCAAGCCATTGGAAATACGGGCGAGCAGTACTTC TRBJ2-7 . TRBV14 .
CASSPTRGAGETQYF TGTGCCAGCAGCCCGACACGGGGGGCGGGAGAGACCCAGTACTTC TRBJ2-5 . TRBV5-5 .
CASSPTAGGHYGYTF TGTGCCAGCTCACCAACAGCAGGGGGGCACTATGGCTACACCTTC TRBJ1-2 TRBD1 TRBV18 .
CASKGSTTNQPQHF TGTGCCAGCAAGGGCAGTACTACGAATCAGCCCCAGCATTTT TRBJ1-5 . TRBV2 once
CASSSPGSEQFF TGTGCCAGCAGCTCCCCAGGGTCTGAGCAGTTCTTC TRBJ2-1 . TRBV7-8 .
CASSGASVYNEQFF TGTGCCAGCAGTGGGGCTAGCGTCTACAATGAGCAGTTCTTC TRBJ2-1 . TRBV2 .
CASSLEIGEKLFF TGTGCCAGCAGCTTAGAGATTGGTGAAAAACTGTTTTTT TRBJ1-4 . TRBV11-2 .
CASSKAGEETQYF TGCGCCAGCAGTAAAGCGGGGGAGGAGACCCAGTACTTC TRBJ2-5 TRBD2 TRBV5-1 .
CAGGTGRETQYF TGTGCCGGGGGGACAGGGCGTGAGACCCAGTACTTC TRBJ2-5 TRBD1 TRBV2 .
CSVEKRGEGEKLFF TGCAGCGTTGAAAAAAGGGGCGAAGGAGAAAAACTGTTTTTT TRBJ1-4 . TRBV29-1 .
CARMRGRNYGYTF TGTGCCAGGATGAGGGGGAGAAACTATGGCTACACCTTC TRBJ1-2 . TRBV2 few
CASARLAGDNEQFF TGCGCCAGCGCCCGACTAGCGGGGGACAATGAGCAGTTCTTC TRBJ2-1 TRBD2 TRBV10-2 once
CASEDLSSGANVLTF TGCGCCAGCGAGGATTTGAGCTCTGGGGCCAACGTCCTGACTTTC TRBJ2-6 . TRBV10-2 .
CASSLAGVNEQFF TGTGCCAGCAGCTTAGCTGGCGTGAATGAGCAGTTCTTC TRBJ2-1 . TRBV7-2 .
CASNRGGEDYGYTF TGTGCCAGCAATAGAGGGGGAGAAGACTATGGCTACACCTTC TRBJ1-2 . TRBV6-1 .
CASSQGWGATNEKLFF TGCGCCAGCAGCCAAGGGTGGGGGGCAACTAATGAAAAACTGTTTTTT TRBJ1-4 . TRBV4-3 .
CASSGGTNSYNEQFF TGTGCCAGTAGTGGGGGGACTAACTCCTACAATGAGCAGTTCTTC TRBJ2-1 TRBD2 TRBV19 .
CASSLSWGRVTDTQYF TGTGCCAGCAGCTTAAGTTGGGGGCGGGTCACAGATACGCAGTATTTT TRBJ2-3 . TRBV13 .
CAWRTGAGNTIYF TGTGCCTGGCGGACTGGTGCTGGAAACACCATATATTTT TRBJ1-3 . TRBV30 .
CASSIIPTGGTGQPQHF TGTGCCAGTAGTATAATACCGACAGGGGGGACAGGTCAGCCCCAGCATTTT TRBJ1-5 TRBD1 TRBV19 .
CASSFRNQPQHF TGTGCCAGCAGCTTCCGCAATCAGCCCCAGCATTTT TRBJ1-5 . TRBV7-2 .
CASSTRRDRNYGYTF TGTGCCAGTAGTACCCGCCGTGACAGAAACTATGGCTACACCTTC TRBJ1-2 . TRBV19 .
CASSESDSYSGNTIYF TGTGCCAGCAGTGAAAGCGACAGTTACTCTGGAAACACCATATATTTT TRBJ1-3 . TRBV2 .
CASSLSGGQGPSGNTIYF TGTGCCAGCAGCCTATCCGGGGGACAGGGCCCCTCTGGAAACACCATATATTTT TRBJ1-3 TRBD1 TRBV28 .
CASSHGGSSGYTF TGTGCCAGCTCACATGGGGGGAGTAGTGGCTACACCTTC TRBJ1-2 . TRBV18 .
CASSHIRHGEHNEQFF TGCGCCAGCAGCCACATACGGCACGGGGAGCACAATGAGCAGTTCTTC TRBJ2-1 . TRBV4-1 .
CAWKIQGQNYGYTF TGTGCCTGGAAGATACAGGGGCAAAACTATGGCTACACCTTC TRBJ1-2 TRBD1 TRBV30 .
CAISPGQGPYSNQPQHF TGTGCCATCAGCCCGGGACAGGGGCCGTATAGCAATCAGCCCCAGCATTTT TRBJ1-5 TRBD1 TRBV10-3 .
CASSLSGTGNEKLFF TGCGCCAGCAGCTTGTCAGGGACAGGGAATGAAAAACTGTTTTTT TRBJ1-4 TRBD1 TRBV5-1 .
CASSLAGHWSTEAFF TGTGCCAGCAGCTTGGCCGGCCATTGGAGTACTGAAGCTTTCTTT TRBJ1-1 . TRBV5-4 few